These 12 T cell receptor beta chains were all obtained from the same sample, sequenced in a study of cytomegalovirus exposure and HLA in healthy donors. Vbeta (60) and Jbeta (13) primers were used in the PCR. Method: immunoSEQ multiplex PCR; TCRdb's copy keeps in-frame clones and lacks some. The data hold about 120,000 clones, with 9.5% observed a single time. Specimen: PBMCs. Receptors originate from a young man in good health and CMV-seronegative.

This clone was counted between two and nine times. The chain has TRBV28 and TRBJ2-7, with 8 bases matching TRBD2. The CDR3 runs 18 residues. The germline V gene encodes CDR1 MDHEN and CDR2 SYDVKM. V dropped 2 bases and J dropped 2; count of bases not matched to a gene: 14. This chain's CDR3 is CASSLIRLAGSRTYEQYF. Here the CDR3 DNA reads TGTGCCAGCAGTTTAATTAGGCTAGCGGGTTCCCGTACCTACGAGCAGTACTTC.

A single count supports this clone. CDR3 bases: TGTGCCAGCAGCTTAAGAACAGGGCAAGAGACCCAGTACTTC. Translated, it gives CASSLRTGQETQYF. V usage is TRBV7-9 and J usage is TRBJ2-5, with a weak D call TRBD1 (6 bases). Deletions cut 2 bases from V and 2 bases from J, with 9 bases between. The germline V gene encodes CDR1 SEHNR and CDR2 FQNEAQ (reference sequence). This CDR3 region has 14 residues.

The rearrangement joins TRBV27 to TRBJ2-7, with 9 nucleotides matching TRBD1. The germline CDR1 and CDR2 sequences are MNHEY and SMNVEV (reference sequence). This CDR3 is built from 14 residues. V lost 9 bases to trimming and J lost 4 bases; unmatched junction nucleotides: 10. The CDR3 nucleotides read TGTGCCAGTCTCGGAACAGGGGGCAAGTACGAGCAGTACTTC. The encoded protein is CASLGTGGKYEQYF.

This clone has more than one count but fewer than ten. CDR3: CASSPDTGTQYF. For the CDR3, the DNA is TGTGCCAGCAGTCCGGACACGGGTACGCAGTATTTT. V and J are TRBV25-1 and TRBJ2-3, with D perhaps TRBD1 (5 bases). Trimming took 5 bases from V and 8 from J, leaving 11 bases between them. The CDR3 consists of 12 residues. The germline V gene encodes CDR1 MGHDK and CDR2 SYGVNS.

This chain links TRBV9 with TRBJ2-5; no firm D call. The ends were cut back, 0 bases at V and 1 base at J, with 13 bases in the middle. The germline V gene has CDR1 SGDLS and CDR2 YYNGEE. This CDR3 comprises 16 residues. CDR3 region: CASSVDPQATQETQYF. CDR3 coding DNA: TGTGCCAGCAGCGTAGACCCGCAGGCTACCCAAGAGACCCAGTACTTC.

This clone showed up just a few times. This chain joins TRBV30 and TRBJ1-2; possibly TRBD1 for D (5 bases). Germline V CDR1 and CDR2: GTSNPN, SVGIG (reference sequence). CDR3 size: 14 residues. V was cut by 0 bases and J by 2 bases, with 10 bases left in between. As DNA, the CDR3 is TGTGCCTGGAGTGTGCAGGGCCTAAACTATGGCTACACCTTC. It codes for CAWSVQGLNYGYTF.

J is TRBJ2-7 and V is TRBV4-2, with 9 positions matching TRBD1. The CDR3 contains 11 residues. The trim removed 6 bases at V and 9 bases at J, leaving 3 bases unmatched. Looked up from germline, CDR1 is LGHNA and CDR2 is YNFKEQ. The CDR3 region has the DNA TGTGCCAGCAGGGACAGGGGAGGGCAGTACTTC. Translation: CASRDRGGQYF.

The chain recombines TRBV10-1 with TRBJ2-5, with TRBD1 matching over 8 bases. The V gene's germline CDR1 is WNHNN and CDR2 SYGVQD (reference sequence). V lost 3 bases, J lost 2 bases, and 5 bases stayed unmatched. The CDR3 sequence is 15 residues long. The CDR3 DNA is TGCGCCAGCAGTGATAGGACAGGGCGACAAGAGACCCAGTACTTC. Protein product: CASSDRTGRQETQYF.

In its sample, this clone was seen a few times. The V gene is TRBV4-1, the J gene TRBJ2-1; 8 nucleotides align to TRBD1. Germline values: CDR1 MGHRA, CDR2 YSYEKL. The trim removed 5 bases at V and 8 bases at J, leaving 11 bases unmatched. The CDR3 has 15 residues. This CDR3 is CASSTDRVKLDEQFF. CDR3 sequence (DNA): TGCGCCAGCAGCACGGACAGGGTGAAGTTGGATGAGCAGTTCTTC.

This clone was seen more than once but under ten times. The chain employs TRBV10-3 and TRBJ1-1, with D possibly being TRBD1 (5 bases). Germline CDR1 is ENHRY and CDR2 is SYGVKD. The CDR3 covers 14 residues. V shed 2 bases and J shed 2 bases, with 9 bases lying between them. The chain's CDR3 is CAISEVGVNTEAFF. The CDR3 DNA reads as TGTGCCATCAGTGAGGTAGGGGTTAACACTGAAGCTTTCTTT.

The V gene is TRBV5-1, the J gene TRBJ1-1; D not resolved. CDR3 length: 14 residues. V lost 0 bases, J lost 5 bases, and 11 bases lay in between. The germline gives CDR1 SGHRS, CDR2 YFSETQ. The CDR3 nucleotides read TGCGCCAGCAGCTTGGCCGGGGAGGGAACTGAAGCTTTCTTT. Amino acid sequence: CASSLAGEGTEAFF.

This clone has a handful of counts. CDR3 loop: CASTDLQSRTDTQYF. In DNA form, the CDR3 reads TGTGCCAGTACTGATCTCCAAAGCCGCACAGATACGCAGTATTTT. The chain is built from TRBV19 and TRBJ2-3; D is undetermined. Germline V gene sequence: CDR1 LNHDA, CDR2 SQIVND (reference sequence). The CDR3 has 15 amino acids. V was clipped by 7 bases and J by 1 base, with 15 bases between them.